Described below is a single T cell receptor beta chain sequence and its context. This clone has just one count. Its antigen remains unidentified. No base qualities exist here, and no much larger clone lies one base off it. This sample was taken from a study of T cell changes during pregnancy in multiple sclerosis (dated by TCRdb to between 2017 and 2020). With regard to the full study: The study examined how the T cell repertoire changed over the course of pregnancy in women with multiple sclerosis.

V has 6 bases trimmed and J has 3 bases trimmed; junction bases matching no gene number 9. The CDR3 has 16 amino acids, counting the end cysteine and phenylalanine. Just CDR3 DNA is preserved here, 48 bases in frame from base 1. CDR1 SNHLY and CDR2 FYNNEI were looked up in the germline V gene. The library was generated by the immunoSEQ multiplex PCR assay. This is the immuneACCESS table as TCRdb keeps it, with only in-frame sequences that have V and J called. A part of the clones is gone; compared with another copy, unresolved V genes explain less than half, and the rest is unexplained. This sample lists approximately 50,000 clones; about 91% were detected once. The ten largest clones capture roughly 10% of the sample.

The sequence is built from TRBV2 and TRBJ2-1, and 9 bases in between align with TRBD2. The starting material was CD8+ T cells from peripheral blood mononuclear cells, obtained after pregnancy. The clonotype was recovered from a female donor with multiple sclerosis, enrolled in a pregnancy study. The CDR3 protein sequence reads: CASRSVASGVYNEQFF. The DNA sequence is given as TGTGCCAGCAGGTCCGTGGCTAGCGGGGTCTACAATGAGCAGTTCTTC.